This T cell receptor beta chain was sequenced in a study of early T cells in non-severe SARS-CoV-2 infection. CDR1 and CDR2 (germline): MNHEY, SMNVEV (reference sequence). This CDR3 region has 15 residues. Trimming cost V 3 bases and J 4 bases, with 15 bases left between them. In its sample, this clonotype was seen a few times. TCRdb processed the 5' RACE reads anew with MiXCR; each CDR3 protein has one entry. The repertoire holds tens of thousands of distinct CDR3 sequences, with roughly 5.8% as singletons. The receptor was derived from an adult who was a healthcare worker with PCR-confirmed SARS-CoV-2 infection or an uninfected control (not recorded which). Sequencing input: whole blood. The genes are TRBV27 and TRBJ1-1; no reliable D call. As DNA, the CDR3 is TGTGCCAGCAGTTTGTCAGGCCGAACGGCCACTGAAGCTTTCTTT. It codes for CASSLSGRTATEAFF.